This TCR beta chain emerged from a study of cytomegalovirus exposure and HLA in healthy donors. Points from the study as a whole: 16,951 TCR beta sequences were associated with HLA alleles at 0.05 false discovery rate in a later analysis. TCR beta chains numbering more than 150 were designated cytomegalovirus-associated. A classifier reportedly called cytomegalovirus status with high sensitivity and specificity.

In regard to this clone: Its antigen is undetermined.

Donors were nominally healthy when sampled, though unrecorded immune exposures were likely. This CDR3 region has 16 residues. Looked up from germline, CDR1 is SGHVS and CDR2 is FNYEAQ. The J segment lost 6 bases and the V segment lost 3 bases, leaving 5 bases of the junction unmatched. The study ran its PCR with 60 Vbeta and 13 Jbeta primers. The assay was immunoSEQ multiplex PCR, and TCRdb's table has in-frame clones only and misses some. The sample carries some 150,000 clones, roughly 78% recorded once. The sample consisted of PBMCs. This rearrangement joins TRBV7-6 to TRBJ2-2; 12 bases line up with TRBD1. The source is a man aged 35 to 55 in good health and CMV-seronegative. The CDR3 DNA reads TGTGCCAGCAGCTTTTCAGGGACAGGGGGCTCCGGGGAGCTGTTTTTT. Translating gives CASSFSGTGGSGELFF. Full variable domain (rest looked up from reference TRBV7-6 and TRBJ2-2): GAGVSQSPRYKVTKRGQDVALRCDPISGHVSLYWYRQALGQGPEFLTYFNYEAQQDKSGLPNDRFSAERPEGSISTLTIQRTEQRDSAMYRCASSFSGTGGSGELFFGEGSRLTVL.